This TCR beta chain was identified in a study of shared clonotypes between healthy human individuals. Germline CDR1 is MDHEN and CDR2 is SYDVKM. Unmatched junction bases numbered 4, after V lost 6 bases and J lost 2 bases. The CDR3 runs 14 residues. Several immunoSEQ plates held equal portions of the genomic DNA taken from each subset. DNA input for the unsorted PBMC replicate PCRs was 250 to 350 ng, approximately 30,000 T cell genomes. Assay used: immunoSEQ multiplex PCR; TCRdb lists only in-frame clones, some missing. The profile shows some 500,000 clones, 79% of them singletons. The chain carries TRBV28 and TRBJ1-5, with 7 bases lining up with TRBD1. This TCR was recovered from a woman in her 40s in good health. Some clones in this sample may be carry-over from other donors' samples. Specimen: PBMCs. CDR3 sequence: CASRPTGGNQPQHF. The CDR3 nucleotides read TGTGCCAGCAGACCAACAGGGGGCAATCAGCCCCAGCATTTT.